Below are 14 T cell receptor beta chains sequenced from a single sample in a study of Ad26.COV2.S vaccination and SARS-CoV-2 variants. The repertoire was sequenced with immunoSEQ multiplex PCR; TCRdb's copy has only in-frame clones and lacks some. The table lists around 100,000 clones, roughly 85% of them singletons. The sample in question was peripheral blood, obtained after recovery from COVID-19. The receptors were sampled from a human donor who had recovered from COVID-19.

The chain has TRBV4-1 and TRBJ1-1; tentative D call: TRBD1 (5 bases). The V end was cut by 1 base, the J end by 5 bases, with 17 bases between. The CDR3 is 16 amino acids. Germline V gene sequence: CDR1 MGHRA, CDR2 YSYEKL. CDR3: CASSQGREMVRTEAFF. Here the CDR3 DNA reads TGCGCCAGCAGCCAAGGCAGGGAGATGGTTAGGACTGAAGCTTTCTTT.

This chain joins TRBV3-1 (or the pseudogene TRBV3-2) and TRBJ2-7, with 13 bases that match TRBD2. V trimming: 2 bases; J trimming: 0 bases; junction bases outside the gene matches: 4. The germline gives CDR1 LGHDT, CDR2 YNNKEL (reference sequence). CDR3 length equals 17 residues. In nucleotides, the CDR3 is TGTGCCAGCAGCCAAAGGACTAGCGGGAGTTTCTCCTACGAGCAGTACTTC. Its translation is CASSQRTSGSFSYEQYF.

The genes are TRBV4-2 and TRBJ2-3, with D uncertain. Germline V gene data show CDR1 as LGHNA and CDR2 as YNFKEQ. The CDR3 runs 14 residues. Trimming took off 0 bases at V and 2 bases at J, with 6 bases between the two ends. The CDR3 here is CASSQDWNTDTQYF. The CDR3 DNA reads TGTGCCAGCAGCCAAGATTGGAACACAGATACGCAGTATTTT.

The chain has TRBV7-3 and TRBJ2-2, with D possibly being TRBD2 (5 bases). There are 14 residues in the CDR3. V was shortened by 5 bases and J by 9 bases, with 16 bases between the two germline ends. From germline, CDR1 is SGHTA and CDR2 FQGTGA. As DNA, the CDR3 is TGTGCCAGCAGCCCCCGGGATGGGGTCCGGGAGCTGTTTTTT. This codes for CASSPRDGVRELFF. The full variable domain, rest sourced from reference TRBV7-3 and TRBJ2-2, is GAGVSQTPSNKVTEKGKYVELRCDPISGHTALYWYRQSLGQGPEFLIYFQGTGAADDSGLPNDRFFAVRPEGSVSTLKIQRTERGDSAVYLCASSPRDGVRELFFGEGSRLTVL.

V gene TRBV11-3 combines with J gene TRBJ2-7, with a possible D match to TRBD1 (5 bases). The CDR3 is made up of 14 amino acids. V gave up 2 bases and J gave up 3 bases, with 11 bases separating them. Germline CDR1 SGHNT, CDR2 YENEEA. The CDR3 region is CASSLQGQGYEQYF. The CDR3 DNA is TGTGCCAGCAGCTTACAGGGTCAGGGCTACGAGCAGTACTTC.

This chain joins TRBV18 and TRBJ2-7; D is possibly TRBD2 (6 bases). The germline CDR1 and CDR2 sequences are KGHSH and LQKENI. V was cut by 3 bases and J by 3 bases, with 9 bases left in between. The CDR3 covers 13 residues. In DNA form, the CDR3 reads TGTGCCAGCTCACCCGGGAGTGTCTACGAGCAGTACTTC. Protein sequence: CASSPGSVYEQYF.

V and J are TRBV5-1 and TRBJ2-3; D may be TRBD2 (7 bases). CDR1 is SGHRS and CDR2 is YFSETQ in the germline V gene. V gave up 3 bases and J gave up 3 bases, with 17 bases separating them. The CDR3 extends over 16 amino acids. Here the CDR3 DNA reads TGCGCCAGCAGCTCGCGGGGGCTACAGGGAACAGATACGCAGTATTTT. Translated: CASSSRGLQGTDTQYF.

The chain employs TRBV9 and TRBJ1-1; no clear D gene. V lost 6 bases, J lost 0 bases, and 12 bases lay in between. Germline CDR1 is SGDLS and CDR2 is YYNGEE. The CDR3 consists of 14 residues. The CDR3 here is CASKSVAMNTEAFF. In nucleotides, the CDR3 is TGTGCCAGCAAATCTGTGGCCATGAACACTGAAGCTTTCTTT. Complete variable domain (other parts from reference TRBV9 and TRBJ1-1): DSGVTQTPKHLITATGQRVTLRCSPRSGDLSVYWYQQSLDQGLQFLIQYYNGEERAKGNILERFSAQQFPDLHSELNLSSLELGDSALYFCASKSVAMNTEAFFGQGTRLTVV.

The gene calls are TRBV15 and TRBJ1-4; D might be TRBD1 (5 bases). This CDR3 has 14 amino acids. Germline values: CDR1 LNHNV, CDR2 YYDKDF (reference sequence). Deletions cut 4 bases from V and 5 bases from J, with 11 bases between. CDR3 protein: CATSKGPLNEKLFF. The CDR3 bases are TGTGCCACCAGCAAGGGACCCTTGAATGAAAAACTGTTTTTT. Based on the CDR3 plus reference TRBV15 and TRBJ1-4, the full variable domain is DAMVIQNPRYQVTQFGKPVTLSCSQTLNHNVMYWYQQKSSQAPKLLFHYYDKDFNNEADTPDNFQSRRPNTSFCFLDIRSPGLGDTAMYLCATSKGPLNEKLFFGSGTQLSVL.

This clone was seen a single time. The CDR3 reads CASRRTGGTGELFF. The CDR3 DNA reads as TGTGCCAGCCGACGGACAGGTGGAACCGGGGAGCTGTTTTTT. The rearrangement uses TRBV19 and TRBJ2-2; 7 nucleotides line up with TRBD1. Germline CDR1 LNHDA, CDR2 SQIVND (reference sequence). There are 14 residues in the CDR3. V was pared by 9 bases and J by 5 bases, with 9 bases of the junction left unmatched.

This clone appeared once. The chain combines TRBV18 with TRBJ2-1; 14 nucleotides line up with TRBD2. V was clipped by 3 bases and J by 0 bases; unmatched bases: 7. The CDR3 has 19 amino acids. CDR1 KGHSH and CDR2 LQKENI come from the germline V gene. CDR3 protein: CASSPGLAGGLSSYNEQFF. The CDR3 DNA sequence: TGTGCCAGCTCACCCGGACTAGCGGGAGGTCTCAGCTCCTACAATGAGCAGTTCTTC.

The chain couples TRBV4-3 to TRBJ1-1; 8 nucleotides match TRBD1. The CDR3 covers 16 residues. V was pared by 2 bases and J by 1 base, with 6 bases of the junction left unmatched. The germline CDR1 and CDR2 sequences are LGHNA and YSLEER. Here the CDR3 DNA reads TGCGCCAGCAGCCAACTAGTGGGGACAGGGAACACTGAAGCTTTCTTT. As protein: CASSQLVGTGNTEAFF.

CDR3 sequence (DNA): TGTGCCACTTTAGGACTTAAATACGAGCAGTACTTC. As protein: CATLGLKYEQYF. J is TRBJ2-7 and V is TRBV6-5; a possible D gene is TRBD2 (5 bases). Germline-derived CDR1 and CDR2 are MNHEY and SVGAGI. V lost 10 bases and J lost 4, with 14 bases in between. The CDR3 consists of 12 residues.

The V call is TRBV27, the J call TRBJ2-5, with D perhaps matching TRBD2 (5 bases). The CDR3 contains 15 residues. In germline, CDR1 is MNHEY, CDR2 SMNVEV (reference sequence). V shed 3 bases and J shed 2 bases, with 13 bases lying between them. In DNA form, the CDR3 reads TGTGCCAGCAGTTTCCTCCCTCCGGGGCAAGAGACCCAGTACTTC. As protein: CASSFLPPGQETQYF.